This T cell receptor (beta chain) was captured by sequencing in a study of T-cell reconstitution after alpha-beta-depleted transplantation in children. Preparation of the TCRbeta library was carried out with unique molecular identifiers. TCRdb independently ran MiXCR on the PCR reads; one entry per CDR3 protein. The sample yields 170,000 or so distinct CDR3 sequences, about 6.8% seen once. Details on this clonotype: A read error may produce the germline difference seen at one junction end.

This CDR3 is built from 13 residues. Germline CDR1 reads LNHNV; CDR2 reads YYDKDF (reference sequence). The receptor was derived from a human donor who donated a stem cell graft to a child with Wiskott-Aldrich syndrome. V gene TRBV15 combines with J gene TRBJ2-3; no clear D gene. Sequences were derived from PBMCs from the stem cell graft donor, sampled from the stem cell graft. CDR3 sequence reads: CGTSRGPPDTQYF. CDR3 sequence (DNA): TGTGGCACCAGCAGAGGCCCCCCTGATACGCAGTATTTT. Full variable domain (remainder filled in from reference TRBV15 and TRBJ2-3): DAMVIQNPRYQVTQFGKPVTLSCSQTLNHNVMYWYQQKSSQAPKLLFHYYDKDFNNEADTPDNFQSRRPNTSFCFLDIRSPGLGDTAMYLCGTSRGPPDTQYFGPGTRLTVL.